Listed below are T cell receptor beta chains from one sample, sequenced in a study of cytomegalovirus exposure and HLA in healthy donors. The repertoire was sequenced with immunoSEQ multiplex PCR; TCRdb's copy has only in-frame clones and lacks some. The profile shows more than 50,000 clones, less than 75% of them singletons. The sequenced material came from PBMCs. The receptors shown here come from a man aged 50 or older in good health and CMV-seropositive. The CDR3 runs from the conserved cysteine through the conserved F or W.

V gene: TRBV28; CDR3 protein: CASRERGQVGSEAFF
V gene: TRBV4-2; CDR3 protein: CASSQDVDRGTSFNIQYF
V gene: TRBV11-2; CDR3 protein: CASSFPTSGIDTQYF
V gene: TRBV5-1; CDR3 protein: CASSPGGGTGGSEQYF
V gene: TRBV5-1; CDR3 protein: CASSPGHTYEQYF
V gene: TRBV14; CDR3 protein: CASSQERAPNYGYTF
V gene: TRBV18; CDR3 protein: CASSPATGWDYGYTF
V gene: TRBV6-1; CDR3 protein: CASRPTGNDSPLHF
V gene: TRBV7-9; CDR3 protein: CASSPVSGGPQETQYF
V gene: TRBV11-3; CDR3 protein: CASSPWTSGADRGADTQYF
V gene: TRBV9; CDR3 protein: CASSGTGLQETQYF
V gene: TRBV10-2; CDR3 protein: CASSALTGRGEAFF
V gene: TRBV7-8; CDR3 protein: CASSSGTSGRALYNEQFF
V gene: TRBV10-2; CDR3 protein: CASSRRTGEQETQYF
V gene: TRBV5-1; CDR3 protein: CASSPGVEQYF
V gene: TRBV2; CDR3 protein: CASSEGAPQPQHF
V gene: TRBV27; CDR3 protein: CACRETGRDTQYF
V gene: TRBV10-1; CDR3 protein: CASSALFLAGGPAGELFF
V gene: TRBV10-2; CDR3 protein: CASKRDTPYEQYF
V gene: TRBV29-1; CDR3 protein: CSVVGGSSYEQYF
V gene: TRBV30; CDR3 protein: CAWSPREGTGSLPLHF
V gene: TRBV6-5; CDR3 protein: CASSPGTGMIGQYF
V gene: TRBV5-5; CDR3 protein: CASSWGQGTEAFF
V gene: TRBV6-1; CDR3 protein: CASTWTHGVETQYF
V gene: TRBV5-1; CDR3 protein: CASSLGQGKQFF
V gene: TRBV5-1; CDR3 protein: CASSTTGGITGELFF
V gene: TRBV5-1; CDR3 protein: CASNVGGPPYEQYF
V gene: TRBV4-1; CDR3 protein: CASSQPGQGSYEQYF
V gene: TRBV5-4; CDR3 protein: CASSAYSGTVSYEQYF
V gene: TRBV28; CDR3 protein: CASSNTLNQPQHF
V gene: TRBV15; CDR3 protein: CATSRGGTYNEQFF
V gene: TRBV9; CDR3 protein: CASSGRGSTDTHYF
V gene: TRBV19; CDR3 protein: CASKGVAGGLSDTQYF
V gene: TRBV10-1; CDR3 protein: CASSGTRDTFSNQPQHF
V gene: TRBV28; CDR3 protein: CASSLPAATYGYTF
V gene: TRBV7-8; CDR3 protein: CASSQLAPTGETQYF
V gene: TRBV7-2; CDR3 protein: CASSLVGGPGANVLTF
V gene: TRBV5-6; CDR3 protein: CASSNRGLTEAFF
V gene: TRBV30; CDR3 protein: CAWSYDRGSGNQPQHF
V gene: TRBV7-9; CDR3 protein: CASSALRTNTGELFF
V gene: TRBV28; CDR3 protein: CASMGLAGNYEQYF
V gene: TRBV19; CDR3 protein: CASSTRDRVGNEQFF
V gene: TRBV11-3; CDR3 protein: CASSLAPFTGELFF
V gene: TRBV30; CDR3 protein: CACLRDHTEAFF
V gene: TRBV6-1; CDR3 protein: CASSEGASETTF
V gene: TRBV2; CDR3 protein: CASRRTSGGTDTQYF
V gene: TRBV6-1; CDR3 protein: CASSARQGAVADTQYF
V gene: TRBV7-8; CDR3 protein: CASSLAFGPYNEQFF
V gene: TRBV9; CDR3 protein: CASSPRGTSPYEQYF
V gene: TRBV7-2; CDR3 protein: CASSLGQGGGYEQYF
V gene: TRBV30; CDR3 protein: CAWRVERAGEQFF
V gene: TRBV5-4; CDR3 protein: CASSLDRAGQYF
V gene: TRBV21-1; CDR3 protein: CASSKRPRDRGAYEQYF
V gene: TRBV4-2; CDR3 protein: CASSQDTLSYEQYF
V gene: TRBV18; CDR3 protein: CASSIDRSSYEQYF
V gene: TRBV9; CDR3 protein: CASTPLQGPGELFF
V gene: TRBV2; CDR3 protein: CASSTRTSGYF
V gene: TRBV12-5; CDR3 protein: CASGLIVTGELFF
V gene: TRBV6-1; CDR3 protein: CASSVGTGPNQPQHF
V gene: TRBV10-3; CDR3 protein: CAISGPGTGLETQYF